This T cell receptor (beta chain) was obtained from a study of early T cells in non-severe SARS-CoV-2 infection (dated by TCRdb to the early 2020s). A note on the overall study: Because TCR sequencing relied on bulk RNA taken from unsorted whole blood, pairing of alpha and beta chains was not possible. Study-wide findings and limitations: VDJdb matching was skewed toward anti-spike CD8 responses, so virus-specific expansions were likely underestimated and private and CD4 specificities were missed.

The receptor library was made with 5' RACE. TCRdb shows the sequencer as NextSeq 500. The TCR library protocol attached unique molecular identifiers to individual cDNA molecules to correct for sequencing error and PCR bias. Both TCR alpha and beta chains were sequenced, and tight co-correlation was observed between alpha and beta sequence abundances in each sample. Regarding the original processing steps: Decombinator V4 was used to annotate the V gene, J gene and CDR3 of the TCR sequences. TCRs were defined as expanded if a significant change between any two time points was detected under a Poisson model with p below 0.0001. TCR abundances were normalised to the total number of TCRs sequenced per sample and expressed as counts per million. TRAV1-2 paired with TRAJ12, TRAJ20 or TRAJ33 defined MAIT TCRs, while TRAV10 paired with TRAJ18 defined iNKT TCRs. A search of VDJdb, accessed on 1 November 2021, was run for TCRs annotated to CMV, EBV and SARS-CoV-2, with TCRs annotated for multiple antigens excluded. The public reads were reprocessed in TCRdb via fastp at Q25 and MiXCR, keeping in-frame beta chains. Under each unique CDR3 protein, matching rows form one entry showing the most common genes and DNA. The authors' filters were not applied to this entry. The sample table shows roughly 120,000 distinct CDR3 sequences, and around 14% are seen once. The top ten clonotypes cover about a fifth of the sample.

A note on this clonotype: Its binding antigen is unknown. No base-level quality is on record; no much larger clone is a single base apart.

A case-control design nested within a healthcare worker cohort in London, UK, was used, with weekly nasopharyngeal swab PCR tests and blood sampling performed. Healthcare workers were recruited between 23 and 31 March 2020, during the week of the UK lockdown, and were followed weekly for up to roughly 15 weeks. The CDR3 runs 15 residues from the cysteine to the phenylalanine. Only the CDR3 DNA stays, 45 bases, in frame from base 1. Trimming accounts for 3 bases at V and 6 bases at J, while the number of junction bases matched to no gene is 9. The source is an adult who was a healthcare worker with PCR-confirmed SARS-CoV-2 infection or an uninfected control (not recorded which). Material for sequencing was whole blood. Here the chain combines TRBV12-3 or TRBV12-4 and TRBJ1-1; the central 8 bases match TRBD1. CDR3 region: CASSFRGRVISEAFF. The nucleotides are TGTGCCAGCAGTTTCAGGGGGCGCGTGATTTCTGAAGCTTTCTTT.